This TCR beta chain emerged from a study of blood T cell repertoires in COVID-19. Study background: From T cells, B-cell-depleted T cells, or PBMCs came the material, which was cDNA or gDNA.

Using immunoSEQ multiplex PCR, the repertoire was profiled, and TCRdb retains in-frame clones only, with some absent. The data show 200,000 to 250,000 clones, with 90% seen just once and around 16% held by the top ten. Participants in the exposed group had met a COVID-19 case in the 2 weeks before joining the study. Trimming took 3 bases from V and 7 from J; bases not matched to a gene: 7. From germline, CDR1 is LGHNA and CDR2 YNFKEQ. CDR3 size: 14 residues. This clone was seen just once. The chain carries TRBV4-2 and TRBJ1-2; 8 bases map to TRBD1. This receptor was taken from a young man who had been exposed to COVID-19. The specimen was PBMCs or T cells enriched from blood (not recorded which). In nucleotides, the CDR3 is TGTGCCAGCAGCCACTTGGACAGGGAGGCTGGCTACACCTTC. As protein: CASSHLDREAGYTF.